The 28 T cell receptor beta chains given below trace back to one sample, sequenced in a study of CD8 T cells in Susac syndrome. The RNA input was 0.5 to 1 ug, and it was reverse transcribed with random hexamers. MiXCR was run by TCRdb on the immunoSEQ multiplex PCR reads, yielding one entry per CDR3 protein. This sample has about 120,000 distinct CDR3 sequences, with about nine tenths found just once. Sequences were obtained from CD8+ T cells from PBMCs. Receptors were obtained from a human donor in good health.

Details on this clonotype: No conserved phenylalanine or tryptophan is present at the end of the CDR3, so a read error is the likely explanation. V usage is TRBV19 and J usage is TRBJ1-1; D is unresolved. V shed 3 bases and J shed 4 bases, with 3 bases lying between them. The CDR3 totals 11 residues. Germline CDR1 is LNHDA and CDR2 is SQIVND (reference sequence). The CDR3 coding sequence is TGTGCCAGTAGTATTTTCACTGAAGCTTTCTCT. Its translation: CASSIFTEAFS.

The rearrangement links TRBV24-1 to TRBJ2-1; D gene ambiguous. The CDR3 sequence is 12 residues long. V was clipped by 3 bases and J by 4 bases, with 3 bases between them. CDR1 and CDR2 (germline): KGHDR, SFDVKD. In nucleotides, the CDR3 is TGTGCCACCAGTGATCGATACAATGAGCAGTTCTTC. Its protein product is CATSDRYNEQFF.

This chain joins TRBV7-2 and TRBJ2-1, with 7 bases fitting TRBD1. V lost 4 bases and J lost 6; bases outside the gene matches: 9. From germline, CDR1 is SGHTA and CDR2 FQGNSA. The CDR3 is made up of 15 amino acids. The CDR3: CASSSNKGGANEQFF. CDR3 coding DNA: TGTGCCAGCAGCTCTAACAAAGGGGGCGCCAATGAGCAGTTCTTC.

The rearrangement uses TRBV6-6 and TRBJ2-3, with D perhaps TRBD2 (6 bases). This CDR3 region has 15 residues. V lost 6 bases, J lost 0 bases, and 13 bases lay in between. Per germline, CDR1 MNHNY and CDR2 SVGAGI (reference sequence). The CDR3 region has the DNA TGTGCCAGCAGCCCGACTAGGGGTAGCACAGATACGCAGTATTTT. This sequence encodes CASSPTRGSTDTQYF.

The gene calls are TRBV9 and TRBJ2-7; D is perhaps TRBD1 or TRBD2 (5 bases each). This CDR3 region has 15 residues. Germline V gene data show CDR1 as SGDLS and CDR2 as YYNGEE. V lost 1 base, J lost 0 bases, and 11 bases lay in between. CDR3 sequence: CASSVMDGASYEQYF. For the CDR3, the DNA is TGTGCCAGCAGCGTAATGGACGGGGCCTCCTACGAGCAGTACTTC.

J is TRBJ2-5 and V is TRBV3-1; D not certain. Germline V CDR1 and CDR2: LGHDT, YNNKEL (reference sequence). V was shortened by 8 bases and J by 6 bases, with 25 bases between the two germline ends. CDR3 length: 16 amino acids. CDR3 sequence reads: CASVLSRLAPRKTQYF. DNA of the CDR3: TGTGCCAGCGTACTTAGTCGCTTGGCGCCCAGAAAGACCCAGTACTTC.

Only one count was recorded for this clonotype. V usage is TRBV3-1 and J usage is TRBJ2-7, with 8 positions matching TRBD2. CDR3 length equals 16 residues. V shed 0 bases, J shed 6 bases, and the junction held 10 bases outside the gene matches. CDR1 LGHDT and CDR2 YNNKEL come from the germline V gene (reference sequence). This CDR3 reads CASSQERSGRAGEQYF. CDR3 sequence (DNA): TGTGCCAGCAGCCAAGAACGATCCGGGAGGGCCGGCGAGCAGTACTTC.

Here the CDR3 DNA reads TGTGCCATCAGTGAGGCCTGGGGGCGAGAGACCCAGTACTTC. As protein: CAISEAWGRETQYF. The chain is built from TRBV10-3 and TRBJ2-5; a weak D match, TRBD1 (6 bases). CDR3 length: 14 residues. With 2 bases removed from V and 4 bases from J, the gap between germline ends came to 11 bases. Germline CDR1 and CDR2: ENHRY and SYGVKD.

The chain has TRBV7-2 and TRBJ2-4; D gene unclear. V gave up 0 bases and J gave up 0 bases, with 6 bases separating them. Germline loops: CDR1 SGHTA, CDR2 FQGNSA. CDR3 length equals 15 residues. As DNA, the CDR3 is TGTGCCAGCAGCTTAGCGGATATAGCCAAAAACATTCAGTACTTC. This translates into CASSLADIAKNIQYF.

This chain links TRBV9 with TRBJ2-7; D not resolved. The length of the CDR3 is 13 residues. The V end was cut by 0 bases, the J end by 0 bases, with 4 bases between. Per the germline V gene, CDR1 is SGDLS and CDR2 is YYNGEE. The CDR3 is CASSVGDSYEQYF. DNA of the CDR3: TGTGCCAGCAGCGTAGGGGACTCCTACGAGCAGTACTTC. Combining the CDR3 with reference TRBV9 and TRBJ2-7 gives the whole variable domain DSGVTQTPKHLITATGQRVTLRCSPRSGDLSVYWYQQSLDQGLQFLIQYYNGEERAKGNILERFSAQQFPDLHSELNLSSLELGDSALYFCASSVGDSYEQYFGPGTRLTVT.

The genes are TRBV20-1 and TRBJ1-1; D ambiguous. This CDR3 comprises 11 residues. The germline V gene has CDR1 DFQATT and CDR2 SNEGSKA (reference sequence). The V gene lost 5 bases and the J gene lost 3 bases, with 7 bases spanning the gap. The CDR3 region has the DNA TGCAGTGCTTCTTGGGACACTGAAGCTTTCTTT. Its translation is CSASWDTEAFF.

The chain joins TRBV29-1 to TRBJ2-6; perhaps TRBD1 as D (6 bases). Germline V lookup: CDR1 SQVTM, CDR2 ANQGSEA. Trimming left V 4 bases short and J 0 bases short, with 13 bases between. The CDR3 is 16 residues long. CDR3 loop: CSVARDIDSGANVLTF. The CDR3 DNA follows: TGCAGCGTTGCCCGGGACATCGACTCTGGGGCCAACGTCCTGACTTTC. Complete variable domain (other parts from reference TRBV29-1 and TRBJ2-6): SAVISQKPSRDICQRGTSLTIQCQVDSQVTMMFWYRQQPGQSLTLIATANQGSEATYESGFVIDKFPISRPNLTFSTLTVSNMSPEDSSIYLCSVARDIDSGANVLTFGAGSRLTVL.

The chain couples TRBV29-1 to TRBJ2-3, with 15 bases matching TRBD2. Germline V gives CDR1 SQVTM, CDR2 ANQGSEA. The CDR3 is made up of 16 amino acids. V shed 5 bases and J 1 base; nucleotides not matched to a gene: 4. This CDR3 reads CSVWTSGGAGTDTQYF. CDR3 nucleotide sequence: TGCAGCGTTTGGACTAGCGGGGGGGCGGGCACAGATACGCAGTATTTT.

This CDR3 is CASTPGPYTIGQNMETQYF. CDR3 DNA sequence: TGTGCCAGCACCCCGGGTCCATACACTATCGGCCAAAACATGGAGACCCAGTACTTC. V gene TRBV6-1 combines with J gene TRBJ2-5; no definite D call. Germline CDR1 reads MNHNS; CDR2 reads SASEGT. The CDR3 extends over 19 amino acids. Trimming left V 7 bases short and J 5 bases short, with 32 bases between.

The V gene is TRBV29-1, the J gene TRBJ1-1; D is unresolved. This CDR3 has 11 residues. The V and J ends lost 7 bases and 1 base respectively, with 7 bases between them. CDR1 is SQVTM, CDR2 ANQGSEA, per germline. CDR3 region: CSATANTEAFF. The CDR3 DNA is TGCAGCGCTACAGCGAACACTGAAGCTTTCTTT.

The rearrangement uses TRBV20-1 and TRBJ2-2; D is ambiguous. There are 15 residues in the CDR3. V lost 0 bases, J lost 4 bases, and 12 bases lay in between. The germline CDR1 and CDR2 sequences are DFQATT and SNEGSKA (reference sequence). Here the CDR3 reads CSARDPSLVTGELFF. The CDR3 nucleotides read TGCAGTGCTAGAGATCCCAGCCTCGTCACCGGGGAGCTGTTTTTT.

The chain is built from TRBV5-6 and TRBJ2-7, with TRBD2 as a possible D gene (6 bases). Germline loops: CDR1 SGHDT, CDR2 YYEEEE. The CDR3 totals 17 residues. The ends were cut back, 0 bases at V and 3 bases at J, with 19 bases in the middle. The CDR3 DNA sequence: TGTGCCAGCAGCTTGGGACTAGACCCTTGGATGAACTACGAGCAGTACTTC. This gives the protein CASSLGLDPWMNYEQYF. Drawing the rest from reference TRBV5-6 and TRBJ2-7, the complete variable domain is DAGVTQSPTHLIKTRGQQVTLRCSPKSGHDTVSWYQQALGQGPQFIFQYYEEEERQRGNFPDRFSGHQFPNYSSELNVNALLLGDSALYLCASSLGLDPWMNYEQYFGPGTRLTVT.

The genes are TRBV10-3 and TRBJ1-5; no reliable D call. Per germline, CDR1 ENHRY and CDR2 SYGVKD. CDR3 size: 15 residues. The V end lost 4 bases, the J end lost 2 bases, and 12 bases lay between the germline ends. In DNA form, the CDR3 reads TGTGCCATCAGTGTAGCGGGATTGGGCAATCAGCCCCAGCATTTT. Translation gives CAISVAGLGNQPQHF.

The gene calls are TRBV6-5 and TRBJ2-1; no clear D. The CDR3 spans 12 residues. Per the germline V gene, CDR1 is MNHEY and CDR2 is SVGAGI. The V gene lost 2 bases and the J gene lost 7 bases, with 6 bases spanning the gap. CDR3 in DNA: TGTGCCAGCAGTTACGCTGGGAATGAGCAGTTCTTC. This codes for CASSYAGNEQFF.

The CDR3 spells CASRGSGGLDTQYF. The DNA for the CDR3 is TGTGCCAGCAGGGGTAGCGGGGGGTTAGATACGCAGTATTTT. The chain carries TRBV28 and TRBJ2-3; 10 nucleotides line up with TRBD2. The CDR3 runs 14 residues. V lost 6 bases to trimming and J lost 5 bases; unmatched junction nucleotides: 5. Germline values: CDR1 MDHEN, CDR2 SYDVKM.

The chain couples TRBV12-3 or TRBV12-4 to TRBJ1-5; D is perhaps TRBD1 (6 bases). The length of the CDR3 is 17 residues. Between the trimmed V and J ends, which lost 5 bases and 7 bases, there was a span of 24 bases. DNA of the CDR3: TGTGCCAGCAGTCCCCCCGGGGGCAGGGATGTTCGCCAGCCCCAGCATTTT. This gives the protein CASSPPGGRDVRQPQHF.

The chain links TRBV12-3 or TRBV12-4 to TRBJ2-1; TRBD2 is a possible D gene (5 bases). The CDR3 sequence is 15 residues long. Trimming stripped 5 bases from V and 5 bases from J, with 16 bases between. Written as DNA, the CDR3 is TGTGCCAGCAGTCGGGGAGTATCGGTCCACAATGAGCAGTTCTTC. It is translated as CASSRGVSVHNEQFF.

The chain employs TRBV29-1 and TRBJ2-1; 9 positions match TRBD1. J was trimmed by 14 bases and V by 7 bases; bases with no gene match: 6. CDR3 size: 10 residues. Germline assignment: CDR1 SQVTM and CDR2 ANQGSEA. The CDR3 bases are TGCAGCGGGAGTTGGGACAGGGAGTTCTTC. Translation gives CSGSWDREFF.

The CDR3 sequence: CASSLVLAGVDTQYF. The CDR3 region has the DNA TGTGCCAGCAGCTTAGTCCTAGCGGGGGTAGATACGCAGTATTTT. The chain couples TRBV7-8 to TRBJ2-3; 10 bases align to TRBD2. Germline V gene lookup returns CDR1 SGHVS and CDR2 FQNEAQ. V was pared by 1 base and J by 5 bases, with 3 bases of the junction left unmatched. The CDR3 has 15 amino acids. The entire variable domain, with the rest obtained from reference TRBV7-8 and TRBJ2-3, is as follows: GAGVSQSPRYKVAKRGQDVALRCDPISGHVSLFWYQQALGQGPEFLTYFQNEAQLDKSGLPSDRFFAERPEGSVSTLKIQRTQQEDSAVYLCASSLVLAGVDTQYFGPGTRLTVL.

The chain is built from TRBV2 and TRBJ2-3; no reliable D call. Germline V lookup: CDR1 SNHLY, CDR2 FYNNEI. V was shortened by 8 bases and J by 5 bases, with 5 bases between the two germline ends. This CDR3 spans 10 amino acids. The CDR3 DNA sequence: TGTGCCAGCCTAGTAGATACGCAGTATTTT. It yields the protein CASLVDTQYF. Looking up the rest from reference TRBV2 and TRBJ2-3 gives the full variable domain: EPEVTQTPSHQVTQMGQEVILRCVPISNHLYFYWYRQILGQKVEFLVSFYNNEISEKSEIFDDQFSVERPDGSNFTLKIRSTKLEDSAMYFCASLVDTQYFGPGTRLTVL.

The table lists this clonotype with a count of one. The rearrangement joins TRBV20-1 to TRBJ1-2; D gene uncertain. CDR3 length equals 15 residues. V dropped 3 bases and J dropped 11 bases, with 25 bases sitting between them. The germline V gene has CDR1 DFQATT and CDR2 SNEGSKA (reference sequence). In nucleotides, the CDR3 is TGCAGTGCTAGGGGAGCGGCAGCAACCGCCCTAGGATACACCTTC. Residues: CSARGAAATALGYTF.

The rearrangement links TRBV7-2 to TRBJ1-2, with 10 nucleotides matching TRBD1. The CDR3 extends over 15 amino acids. Germline V CDR1 and CDR2: SGHTA, FQGNSA. The V segment lost 5 bases and the J segment 4 bases; nucleotides outside the gene matches: 7. The CDR3 here is CASSRDRGTGYGYTF. The CDR3 DNA follows: TGTGCCAGCAGCCGGGACAGGGGAACTGGCTATGGCTACACCTTC.

The rearrangement joins TRBV3-1 to TRBJ2-3, with TRBD2 matching 12 bases. The germline V gene has CDR1 LGHDT and CDR2 YNNKEL (reference sequence). This CDR3 comprises 14 residues. CDR3 bases: TGTGCTATTAGACTAGCGGGAGACCCAGATACGCAGTATTTT. Encoded protein: CAIRLAGDPDTQYF.